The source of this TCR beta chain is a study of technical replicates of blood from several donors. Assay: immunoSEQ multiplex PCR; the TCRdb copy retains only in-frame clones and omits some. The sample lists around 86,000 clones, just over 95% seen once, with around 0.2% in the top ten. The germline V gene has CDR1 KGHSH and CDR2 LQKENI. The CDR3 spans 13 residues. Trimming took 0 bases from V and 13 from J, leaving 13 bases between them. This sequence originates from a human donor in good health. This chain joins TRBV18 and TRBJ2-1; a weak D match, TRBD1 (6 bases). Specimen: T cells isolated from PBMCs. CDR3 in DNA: TGTGCCAGCTCACCACCGTTCGACAGGCAACAGTTCTTC. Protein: CASSPPFDRQQFF.